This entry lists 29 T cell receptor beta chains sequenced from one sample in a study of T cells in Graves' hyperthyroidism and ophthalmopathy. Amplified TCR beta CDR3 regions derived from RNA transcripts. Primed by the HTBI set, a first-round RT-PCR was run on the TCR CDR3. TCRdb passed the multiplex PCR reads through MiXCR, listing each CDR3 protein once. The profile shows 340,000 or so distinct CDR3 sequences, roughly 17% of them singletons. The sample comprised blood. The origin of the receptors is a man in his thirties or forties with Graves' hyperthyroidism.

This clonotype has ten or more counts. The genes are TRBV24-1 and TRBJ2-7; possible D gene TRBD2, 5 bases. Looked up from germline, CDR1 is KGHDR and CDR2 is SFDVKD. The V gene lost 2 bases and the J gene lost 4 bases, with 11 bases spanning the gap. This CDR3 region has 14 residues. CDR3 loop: CATSDSSRGYEQYF. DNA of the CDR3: TGTGCCACCAGTGATTCCTCCCGAGGGTACGAGCAGTACTTC.

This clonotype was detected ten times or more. CDR3 DNA: TGCGCCACCACATCCTGGACGGCGAACACTGAAGCTTTCTTT. It is translated as CATTSWTANTEAFF. The V and J genes are TRBV4-1 and TRBJ1-1, with no clear D. Germline V CDR1 and CDR2: MGHRA, YSYEKL. The CDR3 runs 14 residues. Trimming left V 10 bases short and J 1 base short, with 16 bases between.

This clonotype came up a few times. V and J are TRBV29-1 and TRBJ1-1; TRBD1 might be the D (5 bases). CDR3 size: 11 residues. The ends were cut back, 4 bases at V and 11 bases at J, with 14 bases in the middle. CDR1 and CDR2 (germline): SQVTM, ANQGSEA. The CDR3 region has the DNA TGCAGCGTTGGCCGGCGGGGGAGGGCTTTCTTT. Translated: CSVGRRGRAFF.

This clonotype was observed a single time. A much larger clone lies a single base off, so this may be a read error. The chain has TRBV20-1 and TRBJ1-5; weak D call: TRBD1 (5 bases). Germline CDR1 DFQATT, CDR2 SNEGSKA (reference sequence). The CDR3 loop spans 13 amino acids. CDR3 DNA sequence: TGCAGTGCTAGTTTCGATCCAGGGCAGCCCCTGCATTTT. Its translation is CSASFDPGQPLHF.

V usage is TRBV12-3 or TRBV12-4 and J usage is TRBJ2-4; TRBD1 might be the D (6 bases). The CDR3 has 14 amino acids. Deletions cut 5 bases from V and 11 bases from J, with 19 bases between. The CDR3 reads CASSQGIQGSVQYF. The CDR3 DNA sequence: TGTGCCAGCAGTCAGGGGATTCAGGGGTCCGTTCAGTACTTC.

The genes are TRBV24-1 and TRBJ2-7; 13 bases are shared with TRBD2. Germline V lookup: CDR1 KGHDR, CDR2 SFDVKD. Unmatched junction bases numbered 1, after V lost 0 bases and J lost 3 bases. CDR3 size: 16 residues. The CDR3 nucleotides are TGTGCCACCAGTGATTTGGGACTAGCGGGAGTCTACGAGCAGTACTTC. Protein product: CATSDLGLAGVYEQYF.

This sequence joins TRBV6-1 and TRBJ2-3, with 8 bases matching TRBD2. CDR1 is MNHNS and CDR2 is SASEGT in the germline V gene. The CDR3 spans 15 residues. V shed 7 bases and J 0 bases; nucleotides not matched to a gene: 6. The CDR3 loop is CASTTSGASTDTQYF. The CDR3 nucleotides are TGTGCCAGCACTACTAGCGGTGCTAGCACAGATACGCAGTATTTT.

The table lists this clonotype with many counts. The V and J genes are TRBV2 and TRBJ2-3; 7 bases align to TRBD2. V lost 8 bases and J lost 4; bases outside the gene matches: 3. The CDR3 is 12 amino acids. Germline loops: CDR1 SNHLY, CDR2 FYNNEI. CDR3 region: CASGSGADTQYF. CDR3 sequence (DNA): TGTGCCAGCGGGAGCGGGGCAGATACGCAGTATTTT.

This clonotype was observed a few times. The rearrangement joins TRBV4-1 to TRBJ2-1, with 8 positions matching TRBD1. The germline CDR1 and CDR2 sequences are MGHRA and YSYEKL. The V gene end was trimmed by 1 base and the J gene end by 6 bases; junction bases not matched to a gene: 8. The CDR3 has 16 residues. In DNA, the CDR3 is TGCGCCAGCAGCCAAGCTCAAGACAGGGGAAGCAATGAGCAGTTCTTC. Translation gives CASSQAQDRGSNEQFF.

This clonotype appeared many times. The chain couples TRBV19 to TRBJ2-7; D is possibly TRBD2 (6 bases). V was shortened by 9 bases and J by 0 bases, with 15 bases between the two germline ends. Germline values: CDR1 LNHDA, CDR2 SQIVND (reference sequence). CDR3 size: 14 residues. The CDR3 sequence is CASSWAGNSYEQYF. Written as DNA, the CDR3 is TGTGCCAGCAGCTGGGCGGGAAACTCCTACGAGCAGTACTTC.

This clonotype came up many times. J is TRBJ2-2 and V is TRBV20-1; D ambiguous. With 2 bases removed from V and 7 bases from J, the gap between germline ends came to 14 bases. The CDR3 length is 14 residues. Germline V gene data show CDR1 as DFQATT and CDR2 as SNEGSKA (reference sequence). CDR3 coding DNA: TGCAGTGCTAGACCAAACTCAGAGGACGGGGAGCTGTTTTTT. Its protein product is CSARPNSEDGELFF.

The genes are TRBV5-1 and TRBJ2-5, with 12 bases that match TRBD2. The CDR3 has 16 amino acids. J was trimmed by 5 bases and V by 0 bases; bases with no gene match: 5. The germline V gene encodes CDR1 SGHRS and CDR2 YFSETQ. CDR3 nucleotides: TGCGCCAGCAGCTTGGCGGCTAGCGGGAGGGCGGAGACCCAGTACTTC. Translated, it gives CASSLAASGRAETQYF.

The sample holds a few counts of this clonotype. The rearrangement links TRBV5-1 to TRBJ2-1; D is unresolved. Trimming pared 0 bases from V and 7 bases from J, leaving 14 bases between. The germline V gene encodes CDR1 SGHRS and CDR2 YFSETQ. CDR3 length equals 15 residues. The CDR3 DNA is TGCGCCAGCAGCTTGGAGGGCACGACTGGGAATGAGCAGTTCTTC. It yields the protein CASSLEGTTGNEQFF.

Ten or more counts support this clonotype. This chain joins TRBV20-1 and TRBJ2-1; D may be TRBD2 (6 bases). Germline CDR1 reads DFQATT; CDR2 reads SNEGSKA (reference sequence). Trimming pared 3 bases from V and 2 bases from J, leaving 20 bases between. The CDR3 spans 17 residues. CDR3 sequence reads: CSASRRGAPITYNEQFF. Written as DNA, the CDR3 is TGCAGTGCTAGTCGCCGCGGGGCCCCCATTACCTACAATGAGCAGTTCTTC.

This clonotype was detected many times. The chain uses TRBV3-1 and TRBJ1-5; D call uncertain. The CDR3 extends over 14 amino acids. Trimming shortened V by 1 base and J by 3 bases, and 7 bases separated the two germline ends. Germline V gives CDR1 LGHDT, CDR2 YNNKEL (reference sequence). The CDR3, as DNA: TGTGCCAGCAGCCAAGGAGACTCCAATCAGCCCCAGCATTTT. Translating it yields CASSQGDSNQPQHF.

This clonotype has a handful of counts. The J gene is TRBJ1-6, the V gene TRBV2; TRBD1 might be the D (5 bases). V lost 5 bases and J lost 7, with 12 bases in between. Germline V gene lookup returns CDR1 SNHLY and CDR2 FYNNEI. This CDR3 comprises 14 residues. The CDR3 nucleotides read TGTGCCAGCAGTCCGACAGAACTGAATTCACCCCTCCACTTT. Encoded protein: CASSPTELNSPLHF.

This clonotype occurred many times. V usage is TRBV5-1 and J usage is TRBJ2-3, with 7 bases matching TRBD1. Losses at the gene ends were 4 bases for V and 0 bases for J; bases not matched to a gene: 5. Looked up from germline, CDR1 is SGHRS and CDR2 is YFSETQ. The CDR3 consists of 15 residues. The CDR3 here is CASSSPQGSTDTQYF. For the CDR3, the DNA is TGCGCCAGCAGCAGCCCACAGGGGAGCACAGATACGCAGTATTTT.

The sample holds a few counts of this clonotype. The CDR3 nucleotides are TGTGCCAGCTCACCGCGGACAGGGGGGGGGGATTCACCCCTCCACTTT. Its protein is CASSPRTGGGDSPLHF. The chain has TRBV18 and TRBJ1-6, with 10 bases aligning to TRBD1. The V and J ends lost 3 bases and 8 bases, in that order; junction bases with no gene match: 7. This CDR3 contains 16 residues. CDR1 KGHSH and CDR2 LQKENI come from the germline V gene.

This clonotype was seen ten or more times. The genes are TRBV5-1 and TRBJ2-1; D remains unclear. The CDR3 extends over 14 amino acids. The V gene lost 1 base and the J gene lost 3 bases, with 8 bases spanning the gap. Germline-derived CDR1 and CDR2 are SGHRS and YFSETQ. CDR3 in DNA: TGCGCCAGCAGCTTGTCCCCAGACTACAATGAGCAGTTCTTC. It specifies CASSLSPDYNEQFF.

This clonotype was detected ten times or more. CDR3 protein: CSLLPGRDGTEAFF. CDR3 in DNA: TGCAGTCTTCTTCCTGGCAGGGATGGGACTGAAGCTTTCTTT. The rearrangement uses TRBV20-1 and TRBJ1-1; TRBD1 might be the D (5 bases). This CDR3 is built from 14 residues. Trimming took 8 bases from V and 5 from J, leaving 21 bases between them. The germline gives CDR1 DFQATT, CDR2 SNEGSKA (reference sequence).

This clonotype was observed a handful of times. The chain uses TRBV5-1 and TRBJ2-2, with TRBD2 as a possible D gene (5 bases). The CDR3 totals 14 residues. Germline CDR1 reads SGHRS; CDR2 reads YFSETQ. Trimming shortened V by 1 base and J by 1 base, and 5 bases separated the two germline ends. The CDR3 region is CASSLSGNTGELFF. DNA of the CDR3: TGCGCCAGCAGCTTGAGCGGGAACACCGGGGAGCTGTTTTTT.

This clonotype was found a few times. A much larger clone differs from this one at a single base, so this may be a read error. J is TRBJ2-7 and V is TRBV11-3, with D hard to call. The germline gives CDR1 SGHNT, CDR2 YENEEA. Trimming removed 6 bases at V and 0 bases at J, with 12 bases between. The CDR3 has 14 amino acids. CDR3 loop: CASRKEDSSYEQYF. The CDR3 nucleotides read TGTGCCAGCAGGAAGGAAGACTCCTCCTACGAGCAGTACTTC.

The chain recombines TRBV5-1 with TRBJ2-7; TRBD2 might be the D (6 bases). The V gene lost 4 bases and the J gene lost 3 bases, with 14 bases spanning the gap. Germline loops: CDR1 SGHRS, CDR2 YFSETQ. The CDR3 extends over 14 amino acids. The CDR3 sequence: CASSQSGWLYEQYF. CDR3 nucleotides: TGCGCCAGCAGCCAGAGCGGGTGGCTCTACGAGCAGTACTTC. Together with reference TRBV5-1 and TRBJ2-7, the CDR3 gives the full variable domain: KAGVTQTPRYLIKTRGQQVTLSCSPISGHRSVSWYQQTPGQGLQFLFEYFSETQRNKGNFPGRFSGRQFSNSRSEMNVSTLELGDSALYLCASSQSGWLYEQYFGPGTRLTVT.

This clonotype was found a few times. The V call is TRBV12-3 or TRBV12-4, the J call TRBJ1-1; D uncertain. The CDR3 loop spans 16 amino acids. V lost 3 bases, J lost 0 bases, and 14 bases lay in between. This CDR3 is CASSFPVGEVNTEAFF. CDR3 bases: TGTGCCAGCAGTTTCCCCGTGGGAGAGGTGAACACTGAAGCTTTCTTT.

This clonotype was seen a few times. The CDR3 spells CAWSMSGRQYF. CDR3 nucleotides: TGTGCCTGGAGTATGTCAGGGAGGCAGTATTTT. V usage is TRBV30 and J usage is TRBJ2-3; tentatively, D is TRBD1 or TRBD2 (5 bases each). Germline values: CDR1 GTSNPN, CDR2 SVGIG (reference sequence). This CDR3 is 11 amino acids long. Trimming removed 2 bases at V and 11 bases at J, with 11 bases between.

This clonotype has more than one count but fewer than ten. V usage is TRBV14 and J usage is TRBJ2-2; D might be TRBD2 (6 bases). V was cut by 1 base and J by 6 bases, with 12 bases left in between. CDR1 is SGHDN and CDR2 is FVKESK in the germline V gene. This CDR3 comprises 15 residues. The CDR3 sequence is CASSQGVGGAGELFF. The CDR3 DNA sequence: TGTGCCAGCAGCCAAGGGGTCGGGGGTGCCGGGGAGCTGTTTTTT.

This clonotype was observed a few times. The CDR3: CSARNSGRAVGDTQYF. CDR3 nucleotides: TGCAGTGCTAGAAATAGCGGGAGGGCGGTAGGAGATACGCAGTATTTT. The V call is TRBV20-1, the J call TRBJ2-3; 11 bases are a match to TRBD2. Unmatched junction bases numbered 9, after V lost 2 bases and J lost 5 bases. CDR3 size: 16 residues. Germline CDR1 DFQATT, CDR2 SNEGSKA (reference sequence).

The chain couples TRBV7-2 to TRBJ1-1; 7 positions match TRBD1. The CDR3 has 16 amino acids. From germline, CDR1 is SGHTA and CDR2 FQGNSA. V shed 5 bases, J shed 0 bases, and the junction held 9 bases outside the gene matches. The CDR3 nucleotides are TGTGCCAGCAGCCAGGGGAGGGGGCGTCTGAACACTGAAGCTTTCTTT. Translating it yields CASSQGRGRLNTEAFF. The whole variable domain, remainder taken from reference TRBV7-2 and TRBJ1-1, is GAGVSQSPSNKVTEKGKDVELRCDPISGHTALYWYRQSLGQGLEFLIYFQGNSAPDKSGLPSDRFSAERTGGSVSTLTIQRTQQEDSAVYLCASSQGRGRLNTEAFFGQGTRLTVV.

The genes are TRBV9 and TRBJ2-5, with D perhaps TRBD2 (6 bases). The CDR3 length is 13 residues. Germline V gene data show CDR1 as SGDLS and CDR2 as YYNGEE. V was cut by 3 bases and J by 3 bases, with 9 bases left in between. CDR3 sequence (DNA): TGTGCCAGCAGCGGGATAGCGGAAGAGACCCAGTACTTC. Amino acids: CASSGIAEETQYF. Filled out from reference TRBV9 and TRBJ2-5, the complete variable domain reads DSGVTQTPKHLITATGQRVTLRCSPRSGDLSVYWYQQSLDQGLQFLIQYYNGEERAKGNILERFSAQQFPDLHSELNLSSLELGDSALYFCASSGIAEETQYFGPGTRLLVL.